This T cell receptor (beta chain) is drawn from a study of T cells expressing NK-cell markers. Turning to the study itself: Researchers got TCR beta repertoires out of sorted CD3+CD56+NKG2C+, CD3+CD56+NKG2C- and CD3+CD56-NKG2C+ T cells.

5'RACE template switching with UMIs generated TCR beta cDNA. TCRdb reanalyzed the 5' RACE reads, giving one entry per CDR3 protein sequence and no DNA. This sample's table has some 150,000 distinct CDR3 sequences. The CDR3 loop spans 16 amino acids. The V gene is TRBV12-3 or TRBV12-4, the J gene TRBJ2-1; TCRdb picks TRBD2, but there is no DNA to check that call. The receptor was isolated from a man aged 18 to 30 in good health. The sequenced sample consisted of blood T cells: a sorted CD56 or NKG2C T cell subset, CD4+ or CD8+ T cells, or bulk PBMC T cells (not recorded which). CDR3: CASSGNAGASYNEQFF.